These 7 T cell receptor beta chains share one sample of origin, sequenced in a study of blood T cell repertoires in COVID-19. Profiled with immunoSEQ multiplex PCR; TCRdb holds only in-frame clones, not every one. The sample yields tens of thousands of clones, roughly 84% seen once. Sequencing input: peripheral blood. These receptors were collected from a man over 45 with acute or convalescent COVID-19.

This chain uses TRBV5-4 with TRBJ2-7; the match to TRBD1 covers 9 bases. The J segment lost 3 bases and the V segment lost 4 bases, leaving 8 bases of the junction unmatched. Germline lookup yields CDR1 SGHNT and CDR2 YYREEE (reference sequence). CDR3 length: 15 amino acids. The DNA for the CDR3 is TGTGCCAGCAGCCCCCGGACAGGGGAGAGCTACGAGCAGTACTTC. Encoded protein: CASSPRTGESYEQYF.

The chain uses TRBV7-8 and TRBJ2-5; 12 bases map to TRBD2. This CDR3 has 18 amino acids. Per germline, CDR1 SGHVS and CDR2 FQNEAQ. Trimming cost V 5 bases and J 0 bases; bases outside gene matches: 10. The CDR3, as DNA: TGTGCCAGCAGCCCGCGACTAGCGGGGGTCCCGTACCAAGAGACCCAGTACTTC. This translates into CASSPRLAGVPYQETQYF.

The gene calls are TRBV3-1 (or the pseudogene TRBV3-2) and TRBJ2-7; 11 bases map to TRBD2. The CDR3 runs 15 residues. CDR1 is LGHDT, CDR2 YNNKEL, per germline (reference sequence). With V trimmed by 5 bases and J by 3 bases, 6 bases remained unmatched. CDR3 sequence reads: CASSVGTSGIYEQYF. The CDR3 nucleotides read TGTGCCAGCAGCGTTGGGACTAGCGGAATCTACGAGCAGTACTTC.

The rearrangement joins TRBV7-2 to TRBJ2-7; 8 positions match TRBD2. Unmatched junction bases numbered 7, after V lost 7 bases and J lost 5 bases. CDR3 length: 13 amino acids. Germline V gene lookup returns CDR1 SGHTA and CDR2 FQGNSA. CDR3 bases: TGTGCCAGCATGTTCCCAGCGGGGGACGAGCAGTACTTC. Translated: CASMFPAGDEQYF.

The V call is TRBV7-2, the J call TRBJ1-4; the match to TRBD1 covers 8 bases. Germline CDR1 is SGHTA and CDR2 is FQGNSA. This CDR3 is built from 20 residues. V lost 0 bases and J lost 7; bases outside the gene matches: 19. CDR3 residues: CASSLADRFLGDRGGEKLFF. In DNA, the CDR3 is TGTGCCAGCAGCTTAGCGGATCGTTTTTTAGGAGACAGGGGAGGTGAAAAACTGTTTTTT.

V and J are TRBV4-1 and TRBJ2-7; the match to TRBD1 covers 8 bases. The CDR3 is 14 amino acids. In germline, CDR1 is MGHRA, CDR2 YSYEKL. V lost 6 bases, J lost 5 bases, and 9 bases stayed unmatched. The CDR3 nucleotides read TGCGCCAGCAGTCCACAACTGGGACAGGACGAGCAGTACTTC. Protein sequence: CASSPQLGQDEQYF.

V gene TRBV9 combines with J gene TRBJ1-6, with D possibly being TRBD1 (5 bases). This CDR3 comprises 15 residues. Trimming left V 3 bases short and J 7 bases short, with 14 bases between. CDR1 and CDR2 from the germline V gene are SGDLS and YYNGEE. CDR3 amino acids: CASSGPGLRNSPLHF. CDR3 DNA sequence: TGTGCCAGCAGCGGTCCGGGACTCAGGAATTCACCCCTCCACTTT.